This T cell receptor (beta chain) originates from a study of OX40 agonist ivuxolimab in advanced cancers. About the study as a whole: Ivuxolimab was an agonistic, fully human IgG2 monoclonal antibody directed against OX40 (CD134), a costimulatory receptor. Intravenous ivuxolimab was administered to patients every 2 weeks at six dose levels: 0.01, 0.1, 0.3, 1.5, 3 and 10 mg/kg. Of the approximately 53 patients in dose escalation, 19 had hepatocellular carcinoma, some 15 had melanoma, 9 had renal cell carcinoma and 9 had head and neck cancer. The dose-escalation cohort was roughly 80% male with a mean age of roughly 62 years, ranging from 23 to 79. Prior anti-PD-1, anti-PD-L1 or anti-CTLA-4 therapy was permitted, and approximately 40% of dose-escalation patients had received checkpoint inhibitors. Partial responses were achieved by three dose-escalation patients, of whom one had hepatocellular carcinoma and two had cutaneous melanoma. The point of sequencing TCRbeta in the periphery was to test whether ivuxolimab changed TCR sequence diversity and drove clonal T-cell expansion. The paper reports the monotherapy dose-escalation portion (N = 52 patients) of the phase I ivuxolimab trial. General conclusions and limits of the study: Low levels of normalized T-cell clonal expansion were also seen in some patients who did not respond. After ivuxolimab, more expanded clones were found on average in CD8+ T cells than in CD4+ T cells. In the 0.1-3.0 mg/kg groups, partial responders had among the lowest normalized peripheral clonal expansion, particularly in CD8+ T cells. Which antigens the clonally expanded peripheral T cells were specific for was not determined. At doses of 0.1 to 3.0 mg/kg, clonal expansion of both CD4+ and CD8+ blood T cells was observed from baseline to week 6.

For sequencing of the TCRbeta CDR3 region, genomic DNA was extracted from the sorted cells. The immunoSEQ Assay was used to sequence the TCRbeta CDR3 regions. What TCRdb holds here is the immuneACCESS table cut down to in-frame rearrangements. Part of the clones is not present; checked against another copy, under half of the missing clones reflect an unresolved V gene, and the others are unexplained. The sample records about 60,000 clones, about 85% of which are singletons. Of the sample, 3.5% to 4% is held by the ten largest clones. Deletion took 1 base off V and 3 bases off J, with a span of 4 bases between the germline ends. The germline V gene provides CDR1 SGHAT and CDR2 FQNNGV. The CDR3 spans 12 residues, from the cysteine through the phenylalanine. Kept here is only the CDR3 DNA, which spans 36 bases and is read in frame from base 1. As regards this clone: Its target antigen remains unknown. Within one base of it there is no much larger clone, and no base qualities were kept.

The trial excluded patients who had a history of autoimmune disease or were on systemic immunosuppression. In every dose cohort, peripheral blood was drawn for TCR sequencing at baseline, cycle 4 day 1, and cycle 7 day 1. The samples were drawn from a first-in-human, open-label, multicenter phase I dose-escalation trial of ivuxolimab. Adults with locally advanced or metastatic head and neck squamous cell, hepatocellular, melanoma or renal cell carcinoma were enrolled in the trial. CD4+ and CD8+ T cells were sorted separately from peripheral blood before TCR sequencing. The receptor was derived from an adult with an advanced solid tumor such as melanoma, head and neck, liver or kidney cancer. The rearrangement joined TRBV11-2 to TRBJ2-7, with the D gene not clear enough to name. The material sequenced was CD4+ or CD8+ T cells sorted from blood, taken in a trial of the OX40 agonist ivuxolimab. CDR3 region: CASSLAGYEQYF. DNA sequence: TGTGCCAGCAGCTTAGCGGGCTACGAGCAGTACTTC. The CDR3 plus the reference TRBV11-2 and TRBJ2-7 genes for the other parts give the full variable domain: EAGVAQSPRYKIIEKRQSVAFWCNPISGHATLYWYQQILGQGPKLLIQFQNNGVVDDSQLPKDRFSAERLKGVDSTLKIQPAKLEDSAVYLCASSLAGYEQYFGPGTRLTVT.